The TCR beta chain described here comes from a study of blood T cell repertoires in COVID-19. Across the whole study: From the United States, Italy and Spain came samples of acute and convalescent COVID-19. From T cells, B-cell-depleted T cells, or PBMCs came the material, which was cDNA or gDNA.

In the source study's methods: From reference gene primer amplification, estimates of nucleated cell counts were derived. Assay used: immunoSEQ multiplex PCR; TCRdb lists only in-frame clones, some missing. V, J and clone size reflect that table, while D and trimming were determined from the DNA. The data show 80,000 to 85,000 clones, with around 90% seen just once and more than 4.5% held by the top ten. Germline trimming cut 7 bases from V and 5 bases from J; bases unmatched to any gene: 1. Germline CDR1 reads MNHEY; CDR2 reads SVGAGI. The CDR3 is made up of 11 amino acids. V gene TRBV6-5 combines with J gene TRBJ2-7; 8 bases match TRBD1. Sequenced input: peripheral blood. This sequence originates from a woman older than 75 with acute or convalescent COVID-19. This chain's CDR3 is CASTGGHEQYF. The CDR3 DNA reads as TGTGCCAGCACAGGGGGCCACGAGCAGTACTTC.